Below are 30 T cell receptor beta chains sequenced from a single sample in a study of T cells expressing NK-cell markers (dated by TCRdb to about 2020). Preparation of the library involved 5' RACE. The data were produced on an Illumina HiSeq 2000. Following TCRdb reprocessing, every CDR3 protein sequence forms one entry, and DNA is not provided. The sample table holds roughly 350,000 distinct CDR3 sequences. 5.2% of the sample belongs to the ten largest clones. Sequenced: blood T cells: a sorted CD56 or NKG2C T cell subset, CD4+ or CD8+ T cells, or bulk PBMC T cells (not recorded which). The receptors originated from a man aged 18 to 69 in good health.

This chain connects TRBV6-1 to TRBJ2-1; TCRdb proposes TRBD2, but this gene call is untestable without DNA. CDR1 is MNHNS and CDR2 is SASEGT in the germline V gene. The CDR3 totals 14 residues. The chain's CDR3 is CASIKAGTYNEQFF.

The chain couples TRBV6-7 to TRBJ1-1. TRBV6-7 is an ORF for which the function is uncertain. The CDR3 length is 16 residues. The CDR3 region is CASIRAHWSQNTEAFF.

The chain links TRBV5-1 to TRBJ1-4; TCRdb gives TRBD1 as the D gene, but with no DNA this cannot be confirmed. Looked up from germline, CDR1 is SGHRS and CDR2 is YFSETQ. This CDR3 has 16 residues. The CDR3 here is CASSPRQGSTNEKLFF.

The chain links TRBV2 to TRBJ1-3; with no DNA, the TCRdb D assignment of TRBD1 cannot be verified. Germline loops: CDR1 SNHLY, CDR2 FYNNEI. The CDR3 consists of 14 residues. The CDR3: CASSEMRGGNTIYF.

The J gene is TRBJ2-5, the V gene TRBV6-1; TCRdb reports TRBD1, a call that lacks DNA to check it against. The CDR3 totals 20 residues. Germline V CDR1 and CDR2: MNHNS, SASEGT. CDR3 loop: CASSEVPGQGGFGYQETQYF.

This sequence joins TRBV28 and TRBJ1-5. The germline V gene has CDR1 MDHEN and CDR2 SYDVKM. This CDR3 has 15 residues. CDR3 protein: CASSLEGLSNQPQHF. Drawing the rest from reference TRBV28 and TRBJ1-5, the complete variable domain is DVKVTQSSRYLVKRTGEKVFLECVQDMDHENMFWYRQDPGLGLRLIYFSYDVKMKEKGDIPEGYSVSREKKERFSLILESASTNQTSMYLCASSLEGLSNQPQHFGDGTRLSIL.

This sequence joins TRBV15 and TRBJ2-1; TCRdb gives TRBD1 as the D gene, but with no DNA this cannot be confirmed. The CDR3 is made up of 17 amino acids. Germline CDR1 and CDR2: LNHNV and YYDKDF (reference sequence). The CDR3 loop reads CATSPKRGGVSYNEQFF.

J is TRBJ1-3 and V is TRBV5-1. This CDR3 has 15 amino acids. The germline V gene encodes CDR1 SGHRS and CDR2 YFSETQ. The CDR3 here is CATSSNPTPGNTIYF.

The chain couples TRBV29-1 to TRBJ2-2; TCRdb's D call, TRBD1, is unchecked because there is no DNA. Germline V gene sequence: CDR1 SQVTM, CDR2 ANQGSEA. CDR3 size: 14 residues. CDR3 region: CSSSGTQNTGELFF.

This sequence joins TRBV2 and TRBJ1-2. The germline V gene encodes CDR1 SNHLY and CDR2 FYNNEI. This CDR3 is 12 amino acids long. The CDR3 loop is CASSPGYYGYTF.

The V call is TRBV5-6, the J call TRBJ2-1; absent DNA, TCRdb's TRBD2 call cannot be checked. The CDR3 has 17 residues. Germline CDR1 reads SGHDT; CDR2 reads YYEEEE. The CDR3 reads CASSTWTSGGRPNEQFF.

This rearrangement joins TRBV6-6 to TRBJ2-7. The V gene's germline CDR1 is MNHNY and CDR2 SVGAGI (reference sequence). The CDR3 runs to 12 residues. The CDR3 sequence is CASSRSGDEQYF.

This rearrangement joins TRBV5-1 to TRBJ1-2. This CDR3 has 12 amino acids. Germline V gene lookup returns CDR1 SGHRS and CDR2 YFSETQ. The CDR3 region is CASSLGLLGYTF.

The chain carries TRBV18 and TRBJ1-5; TCRdb names TRBD1, which stays unverified in the absence of DNA. The V gene's germline CDR1 is KGHSH and CDR2 LQKENI. This CDR3 is 15 amino acids long. The CDR3 loop is CASSSFDRAGQPQHF.

CDR3 residues: CSAIIRGGLNEQFF. The rearrangement links TRBV20-1 to TRBJ2-1; as DNA is missing, the TRBD2 call by TCRdb cannot be tested. This CDR3 is built from 14 residues. CDR1 DFQATT and CDR2 SNEGSKA come from the germline V gene (reference sequence).

The V gene is TRBV28, the J gene TRBJ1-4; absent DNA, TCRdb's TRBD1 call cannot be checked. CDR1 and CDR2 (germline): MDHEN, SYDVKM. The CDR3 spans 16 residues. CDR3 region: CASSLWGAGGTEKLFF.

J is TRBJ2-5 and V is TRBV3-1; TCRdb selects TRBD2, and the lack of DNA leaves this call unchecked. The CDR3 contains 15 residues. CDR1 LGHDT and CDR2 YNNKEL come from the germline V gene (reference sequence). This CDR3 reads CASSQVAGVATTQYF.

This sequence joins TRBV20-1 and TRBJ2-2; TCRdb reports TRBD2, a call that lacks DNA to check it against. The germline V gene has CDR1 DFQATT and CDR2 SNEGSKA (reference sequence). The CDR3 consists of 14 residues. CDR3 protein: CSARAQGSAGELFF.

V is TRBV20-1 and J is TRBJ2-7; the TCRdb D gene call, TRBD2, has no DNA to confirm it. This CDR3 comprises 18 residues. CDR1 is DFQATT, CDR2 SNEGSKA, per germline (reference sequence). This CDR3 is CSAALPGTSGGWSDEQYF.

The chain's CDR3 is CANRKAGGPGEQFF. This sequence joins TRBV12-3 or TRBV12-4 and TRBJ2-1; TCRdb outputs TRBD2, but without DNA this stays unchecked. The CDR3 covers 14 residues.

The chain recombines TRBV20-1 with TRBJ1-1; TCRdb's assignment of TRBD1 cannot be checked, as there is no DNA. The CDR3 is 14 residues long. Per germline, CDR1 DFQATT and CDR2 SNEGSKA (reference sequence). CDR3 in amino acids: CSASQSGQTGFLFF.

The chain links TRBV5-1 to TRBJ2-5; TCRdb's D call, TRBD1, is unchecked because there is no DNA. The germline CDR1 and CDR2 sequences are SGHRS and YFSETQ. The CDR3 is 14 amino acids. Here the CDR3 reads CASSLAPGKETQYF.

This chain links TRBV4-1 with TRBJ2-1; with no DNA, the TCRdb D assignment of TRBD2 cannot be verified. This CDR3 contains 17 residues. CDR1 and CDR2 (germline): MGHRA, YSYEKL. The CDR3 protein is CASSQAGTQSSYNEQFF.

The genes are TRBV5-1 and TRBJ2-3; TCRdb gives TRBD2 as the D gene, but with no DNA this cannot be confirmed. CDR1 and CDR2 from the germline V gene are SGHRS and YFSETQ. This CDR3 region has 15 residues. This CDR3 reads CASSSNLAGADTQYF.

The V call is TRBV20-1, the J call TRBJ2-3; TCRdb reports TRBD1, a call that lacks DNA to check it against. Germline-derived CDR1 and CDR2 are DFQATT and SNEGSKA (reference sequence). There are 18 residues in the CDR3. The CDR3: CSASEPRDRGRFRDTQYF.

The chain employs TRBV7-8 and TRBJ2-7; TCRdb's D gene call, TRBD2, goes unchecked for lack of DNA. CDR1 is SGHVS and CDR2 is FQNEAQ in the germline V gene. This CDR3 has 16 residues. CDR3 in amino acids: CASSRGLAGNTYEQYF.

The rearrangement joins TRBV20-1 to TRBJ1-6. The germline V gene has CDR1 DFQATT and CDR2 SNEGSKA (reference sequence). The CDR3 is 12 amino acids. CDR3 loop: CSATHRNSPLHF.

The chain employs TRBV4-2 and TRBJ2-1; TCRdb names TRBD2, which stays unverified in the absence of DNA. In germline, CDR1 is LGHNA, CDR2 YNFKEQ. This CDR3 has 17 amino acids. The CDR3 loop reads CASSRSYAGSTYNEQFF.

The rearrangement joins TRBV12-3 or TRBV12-4 to TRBJ2-1. The CDR3 covers 15 residues. This chain's CDR3 is CASKVVGSSYNEQFF.

The J gene is TRBJ2-3, the V gene TRBV3-1. Germline V gene sequence: CDR1 LGHDT, CDR2 YNNKEL (reference sequence). CDR3 length: 15 residues. The CDR3 sequence is CASSPYRTGTDTQYF.